The 14 T cell receptor beta chains listed next were all sequenced from one sample in a study of metastatic and nonmetastatic thyroid tumors. TCRdb reassembled clones from the PCR reads with MiXCR. Of more than 4,500 clones in the sample, roughly 25% are singletons; the top ten hold 15%. Among the patients, none had received any treatment before thyroid surgery. Sequenced sample: adjacent normal tissue. The receptors shown here come from a female donor with papillary thyroid cancer or a benign thyroid nodule (not recorded which). Some clones in this sample may be carry-over from other donors' samples.

V gene TRBV9 combines with J gene TRBJ2-7; 8 nucleotides line up with TRBD2. The V segment lost 2 bases and the J segment 0 bases; nucleotides outside the gene matches: 1. Germline CDR1 is SGDLS and CDR2 is YYNGEE. The CDR3 is 14 residues long. Here the CDR3 reads CASSVSGVSYEQYF. In DNA form, the CDR3 reads TGTGCCAGCAGCGTTAGCGGGGTCTCCTACGAGCAGTACTTC.

The V gene is TRBV11-2, the J gene TRBJ2-7; the D gene is possibly TRBD1 (6 bases). Deletions cut 5 bases from V and 5 bases from J, with 16 bases between. Germline lookup yields CDR1 SGHAT and CDR2 FQNNGV. The CDR3 totals 14 residues. The DNA for the CDR3 is TGTGCCAGCAGCCTCAGGACAGATTACAACGAGCAGTACTTC. It codes for CASSLRTDYNEQYF.

Judged by abundance, this clone is medium-sized. The chain employs TRBV5-1 and TRBJ2-1; TRBD2 agrees at 9 bases. The ends lost 0 bases at V and 9 bases at J; junction bases unmatched: 7. This CDR3 spans 15 amino acids. Germline V gene data show CDR1 as SGHRS and CDR2 as YFSETQ. The CDR3 region is CASSLVGSGSLEQFF. The CDR3 nucleotides read TGCGCCAGCAGCTTGGTTGGTAGCGGGAGTCTTGAGCAGTTCTTC.

This clone was recorded at least ten times. Other DNA sequences in this specimen translate into the identical CDR3. The chain joins TRBV12-3 or TRBV12-4 to TRBJ2-4; TRBD2 matches at 13 bases. Trimming cost V 3 bases and J 3 bases; bases outside gene matches: 14. This CDR3 spans 20 amino acids. The CDR3 bases are TGTGCCAGCAGTTTGAGTCGCGGACTAGCGGGGGAAGGGGGCAAAAACATTCAGTACTTC. Protein: CASSLSRGLAGEGGKNIQYF.

This chain links TRBV6-5 with TRBJ1-1; the D is unclear. CDR1 and CDR2 from the germline V gene are MNHEY and SVGAGI. CDR3 size: 12 residues. The V gene lost 2 bases and the J gene lost 11 bases, with 12 bases spanning the gap. CDR3 sequence (DNA): TGTGCCAGCAGTTACCCGGAGGGTTCGGCTTTCTTT. It is translated as CASSYPEGSAFF.

This clone is judged medium-sized. Other DNA variants within this sample encode the same CDR3. This chain uses TRBV19 with TRBJ1-1; no clear D gene. V was trimmed by 7 bases and J by 10 bases, leaving 13 bases between them. The CDR3 loop spans 11 amino acids. Germline loops: CDR1 LNHDA, CDR2 SQIVND (reference sequence). In DNA, the CDR3 is TGTGCCAGTATCCAAGGTGAGGGAGCTTTCTTT. Translation: CASIQGEGAFF.

This clone rates as medium-sized (0.01 to 0.1%). J is TRBJ2-2 and V is TRBV29-1; D is perhaps TRBD2 (5 bases). This CDR3 comprises 13 residues. In germline, CDR1 is SQVTM, CDR2 ANQGSEA. V gave up 7 bases and J gave up 1 base, with 10 bases separating them. This CDR3 reads CSARERNTGELFF. CDR3 bases: TGCAGCGCTAGGGAGCGGAACACCGGGGAGCTGTTTTTT.

This chain connects TRBV5-1 to TRBJ2-3, with 8 bases matching TRBD1. With V trimmed by 0 bases and J by 6 bases, 3 bases remained unmatched. Germline CDR1 SGHRS, CDR2 YFSETQ. This CDR3 is built from 14 residues. CDR3 bases: TGCGCCAGCAGCTTGGCCCAGGGGGCCGATACGCAGTATTTT. It specifies CASSLAQGADTQYF.

This clone came up once. V and J are TRBV20-1 and TRBJ1-1; D not certain. CDR3 length: 12 residues. The germline CDR1 and CDR2 sequences are DFQATT and SNEGSKA (reference sequence). Trimming took off 1 base at V and 8 bases at J, with 11 bases between the two ends. The CDR3 sequence: CSARVDTGEAFF. The DNA of the CDR3 is TGCAGTGCTAGAGTCGACACTGGCGAAGCTTTCTTT.

This clone was recorded a few times. The CDR3 bases are TGTGCCAGTAGTGAATCCAGGGGCGAGCAGTACTTC. Translated: CASSESRGEQYF. This sequence joins TRBV19 and TRBJ2-7; tentatively, D is TRBD1 (6 bases). CDR1 and CDR2 from the germline V gene are LNHDA and SQIVND (reference sequence). CDR3 size: 12 residues. Trimming took off 5 bases at V and 6 bases at J, with 11 bases between the two ends.

This clone has more than one count but fewer than ten. The CDR3 DNA follows: TGTGCCAGCAGCTTGTATAACAGCTACGAGCAGTACTTC. This sequence encodes CASSLYNSYEQYF. This chain uses TRBV5-6 with TRBJ2-7; no clear D gene. The V end lost 1 base, the J end lost 3 bases, and 8 bases lay between the germline ends. The CDR3 loop spans 13 amino acids. The germline gives CDR1 SGHDT, CDR2 YYEEEE.

The chain combines TRBV5-1 with TRBJ2-2, with D perhaps TRBD2 (5 bases). CDR1 is SGHRS and CDR2 is YFSETQ in the germline V gene. The CDR3 has 16 amino acids. Trimming left V 0 bases short and J 5 bases short, with 14 bases between. The CDR3 sequence is CASSLVPLGGTGELFF. Written as DNA, the CDR3 is TGCGCCAGCAGCTTGGTTCCCCTGGGCGGGACCGGGGAGCTGTTTTTT.

This chain uses TRBV5-1 with TRBJ2-3; D is unresolved. Per the germline V gene, CDR1 is SGHRS and CDR2 is YFSETQ. V was clipped by 0 bases and J by 2 bases, with 7 bases between them. This CDR3 contains 14 residues. As DNA, the CDR3 is TGCGCCAGCAGCTTGGGTCGGCCCACAGATACGCAGTATTTT. Its translation is CASSLGRPTDTQYF.

By proportion, this clone is medium-sized. J is TRBJ1-2 and V is TRBV30, with 7 bases aligning to TRBD1. The germline gives CDR1 GTSNPN, CDR2 SVGIG (reference sequence). The CDR3 has 14 residues. V trimming: 1 base; J trimming: 4 bases; junction bases outside the gene matches: 6. This chain's CDR3 is CAWSAHRGIYGYTF. The CDR3 DNA sequence: TGTGCCTGGAGTGCCCACAGGGGTATCTATGGCTACACCTTC.